A single sample gave rise to the 25 T cell receptor beta chains below, sequenced in a study of spatial heterogeneity in lung cancer. As for time point: blood at routine non-recurrence follow-up after resection. TCRdb re-analysed the 5' RACE reads in MiXCR, keeping a single row per CDR3 protein. Of tens of thousands of distinct CDR3 sequences in the sample, 8.5% to 12% were seen once. The source was PBMCs, collected at follow-up. The source is a female donor with early-stage non-small cell lung cancer.

This rearrangement joins TRBV6-4 to TRBJ2-2, with TRBD2 identical over 7 bases. Germline V gene sequence: CDR1 MRHNA, CDR2 SNTAGT. The CDR3 is made up of 14 amino acids. With 3 bases clipped from V and 4 bases from J, the junction kept 2 bases outside the gene matches. The CDR3 region has the DNA TGTGCCAGCAGTGAACTAGCGACCACCGGGGAGCTGTTTTTT. It translates to CASSELATTGELFF.

In this sample, this clonotype turned up a few times. The rearrangement uses TRBV24-1 and TRBJ2-1; maybe TRBD2 (6 bases). V gave up 5 bases and J gave up 10 bases, with 20 bases separating them. From germline, CDR1 is KGHDR and CDR2 SFDVKD. There are 15 residues in the CDR3. The CDR3 spells CATSVGGALIREQFF. CDR3 DNA: TGTGCCACCAGTGTTGGCGGGGCGCTTATCAGGGAGCAGTTCTTC.

Remarks on this clonotype: Since a much larger clone is just one base distant, this may be a read error. The chain employs TRBV5-1 and TRBJ2-1, with D possibly TRBD2 on 5 matching bases. The CDR3 loop spans 16 amino acids. Germline CDR1 and CDR2: SGHRS and YFSETQ. CDR3 bases: TGCGCCGGCAGCTTGGAAAGAGGGTGGCCCTACAATGAGCAGTTCTTC. It encodes CAGSLERGWPYNEQFF.

This clonotype has more than one count but fewer than ten. V is TRBV28 and J is TRBJ1-6, with a possible D match to TRBD1 (6 bases). V was trimmed by 4 bases and J by 4 bases, leaving 11 bases between them. Per the germline V gene, CDR1 is MDHEN and CDR2 is SYDVKM. The CDR3 loop spans 15 amino acids. The CDR3 sequence is CASSSIQGYNSPLHF. The DNA of the CDR3 is TGTGCCAGCAGTTCCATACAGGGTTATAATTCACCCCTCCACTTT. The full variable domain, with the rest looked up from reference TRBV28 and TRBJ1-6, is DVKVTQSSRYLVKRTGEKVFLECVQDMDHENMFWYRQDPGLGLRLIYFSYDVKMKEKGDIPEGYSVSREKKERFSLILESASTNQTSMYLCASSSIQGYNSPLHFGNGTRLTVT.

The genes are TRBV12-3 or TRBV12-4 and TRBJ1-5; 7 nucleotides align to TRBD1. V shed 5 bases, J shed 3 bases, and the junction held 4 bases outside the gene matches. The CDR3 extends over 14 amino acids. CDR3 sequence (DNA): TGTGCCAGCAGTGAGGGGACAGCCAATCAGCCCCAGCATTTT. Protein product: CASSEGTANQPQHF.

This clonotype was detected a few times. The chain recombines TRBV5-1 with TRBJ1-3, with TRBD1 as a possible D gene (6 bases). Trimming stripped 10 bases from V and 5 bases from J, with 19 bases between. CDR1 is SGHRS, CDR2 YFSETQ, per germline. The length of the CDR3 is 14 residues. The CDR3 DNA is TGCGCCGCCGCCCACCTTGGGGGCCGAAACACCATATATTTT. Translation gives CAAAHLGGRNTIYF.

This clonotype ranks as medium-sized. The CDR3 sequence: CASSPGASMNTEAFF. CDR3 coding DNA: TGTGCCAGCTCACCCGGAGCCAGTATGAACACTGAAGCTTTCTTT. This chain uses TRBV18 with TRBJ1-1; D gene uncertain. The V end was cut by 3 bases, the J end by 0 bases, with 11 bases between. Germline V CDR1 and CDR2: KGHSH, LQKENI. The CDR3 covers 15 residues. The entire variable domain, with the rest obtained from reference TRBV18 and TRBJ1-1, is as follows: NAGVMQNPRHLVRRRGQEARLRCSPMKGHSHVYWYRQLPEEGLKFMVYLQKENIIDESGMPKERFSAEFPKEGPSILRIQQVVRGDSAAYFCASSPGASMNTEAFFGQGTRLTVV.

The sample holds many counts of this clonotype. The chain employs TRBV4-2 and TRBJ2-1; 15 nucleotides line up with TRBD2. Germline V gene sequence: CDR1 LGHNA, CDR2 YNFKEQ. This CDR3 contains 21 residues. V was pared by 4 bases and J by 2 bases, with 15 bases of the junction left unmatched. CDR3 coding DNA: TGTGCCAGCAGCCTCCGAGGGGGACTAGCGGGGGGCGGCGCTACCTACAATGAGCAGTTCTTC. As protein: CASSLRGGLAGGGATYNEQFF.

This clonotype was counted once. A read error may account for a junction end that differs from germline. The V and J genes are TRBV11-1 and TRBJ2-4, with 9 positions matching TRBD2. The CDR3 totals 16 residues. The germline CDR1 and CDR2 sequences are SGHAT and FQDESV (reference sequence). The CDR3 nucleotides are TGTGTCAGCAGCTCCAAAGCGGGGGGAGCCAAAAACATTCAGTACTTC. This codes for CVSSSKAGGAKNIQYF.

This clonotype was counted a few times. The V and J genes are TRBV2 and TRBJ2-1; D tentatively reads TRBD1 or TRBD2 (6 bases each). Per germline, CDR1 SNHLY and CDR2 FYNNEI. Trimming took 5 bases from V and 6 from J, leaving 11 bases between them. The CDR3 has 13 residues. The CDR3 is CASSRGGPNEQFF. DNA of the CDR3: TGTGCCAGCAGTAGAGGGGGGCCCAATGAGCAGTTCTTC. The variable domain in full, with the rest retrieved from reference TRBV2 and TRBJ2-1, is EPEVTQTPSHQVTQMGQEVILRCVPISNHLYFYWYRQILGQKVEFLVSFYNNEISEKSEIFDDQFSVERPDGSNFTLKIRSTKLEDSAMYFCASSRGGPNEQFFGPGTRLTVL.

This clonotype was picked up one time. V gene TRBV6-2 or TRBV6-3 combines with J gene TRBJ2-5; 7 bases line up with TRBD2. V shed 2 bases and J 5 bases; nucleotides not matched to a gene: 2. The CDR3 is 13 amino acids. Germline-derived CDR1 and CDR2 are MNHEY and SVGEGT. The CDR3 DNA sequence: TGTGCCAGCAGTTACGGGCGGGGGGAGACCCAGTACTTC. Protein: CASSYGRGETQYF.

This sequence joins TRBV7-9 and TRBJ2-3; D is unresolved. Germline CDR1 SEHNR, CDR2 FQNEAQ (reference sequence). Trimming cost V 7 bases and J 4 bases, with 9 bases left between them. This CDR3 has 12 amino acids. This CDR3 is CASKKNADTQYF. The CDR3 nucleotides read TGTGCCAGCAAGAAAAACGCAGATACGCAGTATTTT.

The chain recombines TRBV7-2 with TRBJ2-4, with D perhaps TRBD1 (5 bases). Germline V gene lookup returns CDR1 SGHTA and CDR2 FQGNSA. Trimming shortened V by 0 bases and J by 4 bases, and 13 bases separated the two germline ends. The CDR3 extends over 16 amino acids. The CDR3 DNA reads TGTGCCAGCAGCTTAGCTTCTGGGCAGGGAAAAAACATTCAGTACTTC. Translation gives CASSLASGQGKNIQYF.

This clonotype was picked up many times. The rearrangement joins TRBV7-8 to TRBJ1-5; perhaps TRBD1 as D (6 bases). Per germline, CDR1 SGHVS and CDR2 FQNEAQ. Trimming stripped 8 bases from V and 7 bases from J, with 15 bases between. The CDR3 is made up of 13 amino acids. This CDR3 reads CASWGGLGQPQHF. Written as DNA, the CDR3 is TGTGCCAGCTGGGGGGGGCTAGGACAGCCCCAGCATTTT.

This clonotype was detected many times. Germline is not matched at one junction end, which may reflect a read error. The genes are TRBV6-2 or TRBV6-3 and TRBJ1-1, with D unresolved. The germline gives CDR1 MNHEY, CDR2 SVGEGT. This CDR3 has 17 residues. CDR3 in DNA: TGTGACAGCAGTTACGTCGTCAGAGCACTACAAAACACTGAAGCTTTCTTT. Encoded protein: CDSSYVVRALQNTEAFF.

This clonotype was seen many times. The chain carries TRBV12-3 or TRBV12-4 and TRBJ2-3; 8 positions match TRBD2. J lost 0 bases, V lost 2 bases, and 1 base had no gene match. The CDR3 has 15 amino acids. CDR3 protein: CASSLSGGSTDTQYF. CDR3 DNA: TGTGCCAGCAGTTTAAGCGGGGGAAGCACAGATACGCAGTATTTT.

This clonotype was counted at least ten times. V gene TRBV28 combines with J gene TRBJ1-2; D gene uncertain. Trimming pared 6 bases from V and 4 bases from J, leaving 15 bases between. This CDR3 is built from 14 residues. The germline V gene encodes CDR1 MDHEN and CDR2 SYDVKM. CDR3 residues: CASSPRGVSYGYTF. The CDR3 DNA sequence: TGTGCCAGCAGCCCCCGGGGAGTCAGCTATGGCTACACCTTC.

This clonotype was counted many times. The rearrangement joins TRBV14 to TRBJ2-7; D may be TRBD2 (5 bases). V was clipped by 0 bases and J by 2 bases, with 14 bases between them. The length of the CDR3 is 16 residues. Germline CDR1 and CDR2: SGHDN and FVKESK. Here the CDR3 DNA reads TGTGCCAGCAGCCAAGAGTCGGGAATTCAGCCCTACGAGCAGTACTTC. Its translation: CASSQESGIQPYEQYF.

V is TRBV19 and J is TRBJ2-6; no clear D gene. The CDR3 sequence is 14 residues long. Germline CDR1 reads LNHDA; CDR2 reads SQIVND (reference sequence). V was shortened by 7 bases and J by 1 base, with 8 bases between the two germline ends. This CDR3 reads CASTLGSGANVLTF. The CDR3 DNA reads TGTGCCAGTACCCTAGGTTCTGGGGCCAACGTCCTGACTTTC.

In its sample, this clonotype ranks as medium-sized. The chain carries TRBV10-3 and TRBJ2-7, with TRBD2 identical over 10 bases. Unmatched junction bases numbered 2, after V lost 3 bases and J lost 0 bases. The CDR3 runs 15 residues. CDR1 and CDR2 (germline): ENHRY, SYGVKD. CDR3 DNA sequence: TGTGCCATCAGTGACCTAGCGGGAGCCTCCTACGAGCAGTACTTC. Residues: CAISDLAGASYEQYF.

This clonotype was seen more than once but under ten times. The genes are TRBV20-1 and TRBJ1-2, with TRBD1 as a possible D gene (5 bases). CDR1 and CDR2 from the germline V gene are DFQATT and SNEGSKA (reference sequence). The CDR3 is 8 residues long. The CDR3 here is CSGGGRTF. Written as DNA, the CDR3 is TGCAGCGGGGGAGGAAGGACCTTC.

At least ten counts were recorded for this clonotype. This sequence joins TRBV11-2 and TRBJ2-4; 12 bases map to TRBD2. The CDR3 has 14 amino acids. CDR1 and CDR2 from the germline V gene are SGHAT and FQNNGV. Trimming at V came to 4 bases and at J to 7 bases, leaving 2 bases not matched to a gene. CDR3 in DNA: TGTGCCAGCAGCTCGGGACTAGCGGGTAACATTCAGTACTTC. Translation gives CASSSGLAGNIQYF.

The J gene is TRBJ2-7, the V gene TRBV27, with D possibly TRBD1 on 6 matching bases. The CDR3 sequence is 13 residues long. CDR1 MNHEY and CDR2 SMNVEV come from the germline V gene (reference sequence). V was shortened by 5 bases and J by 4 bases, with 12 bases between the two germline ends. Written as DNA, the CDR3 is TGTGCCAGCAGTGGACAGCCTGTATACGAGCAGTACTTC. Residues: CASSGQPVYEQYF.

Only a few counts were recorded for this clonotype. The rearrangement links TRBV10-3 to TRBJ2-1, with unresolved D. This CDR3 comprises 12 residues. The germline gives CDR1 ENHRY, CDR2 SYGVKD. V lost 6 bases and J lost 13, with 16 bases in between. CDR3 loop: CAISPWGSDQFF. CDR3 coding DNA: TGTGCCATCAGCCCTTGGGGTTCCGATCAGTTCTTC.

The chain couples TRBV4-1 to TRBJ1-3; 7 nucleotides agree with TRBD1. The J segment lost 9 bases and the V segment lost 1 base, leaving 24 bases of the junction unmatched. Per germline, CDR1 MGHRA and CDR2 YSYEKL. This CDR3 has 20 residues. The CDR3 here is CASSQVRKARGPVFGGTIYF. CDR3 bases: TGCGCCAGCAGCCAAGTCAGGAAAGCAAGGGGGCCCGTTTTCGGAGGCACCATATATTTT.